Sequencing of this TCR beta chain was carried out in a study of OX40 agonist ivuxolimab in advanced cancers. Study-wide context: Those enrolled were approximately 78% male, with a mean age of about 60 years and ages from roughly 23 to 80. Overall study results and limits: Blood T cells, both CD4+ and CD8+, expanded clonally by week 6 at 0.1 to 3.0 mg/kg.

Data came from immunoSEQ multiplex PCR; TCRdb stores just in-frame clones and leaves some out. The data show 15,000 to 20,000 clones, 72% seen once. The CDR3 is 12 residues long. CDR1 is SQVTM and CDR2 is ANQGSEA in the germline V gene. Trimming cost V 3 bases and J 3 bases, with 9 bases left between them. As for this clone: Its antigen is currently unknown.

The chain combines TRBV29-1 with TRBJ2-7, with a possible D match to TRBD2 (6 bases). Sample: CD4+ or CD8+ T cells sorted from blood, taken in a trial of the OX40 agonist ivuxolimab. The clonotype comes from an adult with an advanced solid tumor such as melanoma, head and neck, liver or kidney cancer. CDR3 in amino acids: CSVEGLNYEQYF. CDR3 nucleotide sequence: TGCAGCGTTGAGGGACTCAACTACGAGCAGTACTTC.